This entry lists 30 T cell receptor beta chains sequenced from one sample in a study of Ad26.COV2.S vaccination and SARS-CoV-2 variants. Treatment: 15 to 20 received Ad26.COV2.S at low or high dose, single or two shots; about five received placebo; per-sample allocation not given. The samples were gathered on day 63 after the first injection of vaccine or placebo. Profiling relied on immunoSEQ multiplex PCR, and the TCRdb table lists in-frame clones only, not all of them. In the table there are 200,000 to 300,000 clones, 87% of which are singletons. The sequencing here drew on peripheral blood, taken in a trial of Ad26.COV2.S vaccine versus placebo. The receptors shown here come from a person between 18 and 60 years old who received the Ad26.COV2.S COVID-19 vaccine or a placebo.

This chain uses TRBV9 with TRBJ2-3, with 9 bases fitting TRBD1. Germline V CDR1 and CDR2: SGDLS, YYNGEE. V lost 4 bases, J lost 0 bases, and 6 bases stayed unmatched. This CDR3 region has 16 residues. CDR3 DNA: TGTGCCAGCAGCCCGCGACAGGGGGGGAGCACAGATACGCAGTATTTT. This gives the protein CASSPRQGGSTDTQYF.

The chain carries TRBV7-2 and TRBJ2-1, with D perhaps being TRBD1 or TRBD2 (5 bases each). V gave up 5 bases and J gave up 5 bases, with 13 bases separating them. The CDR3 contains 14 residues. CDR1 and CDR2 (germline): SGHTA, FQGNSA. The CDR3 bases are TGTGCCAGCAGCCTCCGGGACCCTCACAATGAGCAGTTCTTC. Protein sequence: CASSLRDPHNEQFF. The full variable domain, its missing parts supplied by reference TRBV7-2 and TRBJ2-1, is GAGVSQSPSNKVTEKGKDVELRCDPISGHTALYWYRQSLGQGLEFLIYFQGNSAPDKSGLPSDRFSAERTGGSVSTLTIQRTQQEDSAVYLCASSLRDPHNEQFFGPGTRLTVL.

This chain uses TRBV20-1 with TRBJ2-3; unclear D gene. Germline lookup yields CDR1 DFQATT and CDR2 SNEGSKA (reference sequence). The CDR3 is made up of 10 amino acids. V was trimmed by 4 bases and J by 2 bases, leaving 1 base between them. CDR3 coding DNA: TGCAGTGCTAACACAGATACGCAGTATTTT. Its translation: CSANTDTQYF.

The chain has TRBV6-6 and TRBJ2-1, with a tentative D call TRBD1 (5 bases). Between the trimmed V and J ends, which lost 2 bases and 6 bases, there was a span of 17 bases. Per germline, CDR1 MNHNY and CDR2 SVGAGI (reference sequence). The CDR3 covers 16 residues. CDR3 loop: CASSYAAQGIANEQFF. CDR3 DNA: TGTGCCAGCAGTTACGCGGCGCAGGGAATCGCCAATGAGCAGTTCTTC.

This clone was observed a handful of times. The rearrangement links TRBV11-2 to TRBJ2-2, with a weak D call TRBD2 (6 bases). V was shortened by 6 bases and J by 0 bases, with 17 bases between the two germline ends. Germline V gives CDR1 SGHAT, CDR2 FQNNGV. This CDR3 spans 17 amino acids. This CDR3 reads CASRSPLGEANTGELFF. DNA of the CDR3: TGTGCCAGCAGGTCACCCCTGGGGGAGGCGAACACCGGGGAGCTGTTTTTT.

V gene TRBV5-1 combines with J gene TRBJ1-1; 7 bases agree with TRBD1. The CDR3 is made up of 14 amino acids. The V gene's germline CDR1 is SGHRS and CDR2 YFSETQ. V dropped 1 base and J dropped 4; count of bases not matched to a gene: 4. The CDR3 protein is CASSLQGEATEAFF. CDR3 sequence (DNA): TGCGCCAGCAGCTTGCAGGGGGAGGCCACTGAAGCTTTCTTT.

The chain employs TRBV30 and TRBJ1-5; a weak D match, TRBD1 (6 bases). Germline V lookup: CDR1 GTSNPN, CDR2 SVGIG (reference sequence). CDR3 size: 18 residues. The V and J ends lost 0 bases and 0 bases respectively, with 18 bases between them. CDR3 sequence (DNA): TGTGCCTGGAGTGTATTGAGAGGGGGGGCGTATAGCAATCAGCCCCAGCATTTT. It specifies CAWSVLRGGAYSNQPQHF.

V usage is TRBV27 and J usage is TRBJ2-1, with a weak D call TRBD1 (6 bases). Germline CDR1 and CDR2: MNHEY and SMNVEV (reference sequence). The CDR3 loop spans 18 amino acids. The V end was cut by 2 bases, the J end by 4 bases, with 21 bases between. The CDR3, as DNA: TGTGCCAGCAGTTTAGCCCCCTGGACAGCTCAACTTTACAATGAGCAGTTCTTC. It encodes CASSLAPWTAQLYNEQFF.

This clone is a singleton in its sample. The rearrangement joins TRBV3-1 (or the pseudogene TRBV3-2) to TRBJ2-2; TRBD2 might be the D (5 bases). Deletions cut 0 bases from V and 0 bases from J, with 5 bases between. Germline V gene sequence: CDR1 LGHDT, CDR2 YNNKEL (reference sequence). The CDR3 length is 15 residues. CDR3 nucleotides: TGTGCCAGCAGCCAAGAGCGGGCGAACACCGGGGAGCTGTTTTTT. Amino acid sequence: CASSQERANTGELFF.

The V and J genes are TRBV3-1 (or the pseudogene TRBV3-2) and TRBJ1-1; D is undetermined. Germline loops: CDR1 LGHDT, CDR2 YNNKEL (reference sequence). V was clipped by 0 bases and J by 0 bases, with 8 bases between them. The CDR3 has 15 residues. The chain's CDR3 is CASSQDPRMNTEAFF. CDR3 in DNA: TGTGCCAGCAGCCAAGATCCCCGAATGAACACTGAAGCTTTCTTT.

V is TRBV16 and J is TRBJ2-6; D remains unclear. The germline V gene has CDR1 KGHSY and CDR2 FQNENV. Trimming pared 2 bases from V and 1 base from J, leaving 15 bases between. The CDR3 covers 18 residues. The CDR3: CASSQMDLLRSGANVLTF. The CDR3 DNA reads as TGTGCCAGCAGCCAAATGGACCTTTTGAGGTCTGGGGCCAACGTCCTGACTTTC.

V and J are TRBV9 and TRBJ2-3, with D tentatively TRBD1 or TRBD2 (5 bases each). The CDR3 sequence is 17 residues long. Germline CDR1 SGDLS, CDR2 YYNGEE. Trimming cost V 4 bases and J 0 bases, with 18 bases left between them. CDR3 sequence: CASSKEPGPRSTDTQYF. The CDR3 region has the DNA TGTGCCAGCAGCAAAGAACCGGGACCGCGAAGCACAGATACGCAGTATTTT. The whole variable domain, filled in from reference TRBV9 and TRBJ2-3, reads DSGVTQTPKHLITATGQRVTLRCSPRSGDLSVYWYQQSLDQGLQFLIQYYNGEERAKGNILERFSAQQFPDLHSELNLSSLELGDSALYFCASSKEPGPRSTDTQYFGPGTRLTVL.

This chain connects TRBV5-1 to TRBJ2-3, with TRBD2 matching 12 bases. Germline V lookup: CDR1 SGHRS, CDR2 YFSETQ. The CDR3 length is 14 residues. V lost 9 bases to trimming and J lost 4 bases; unmatched junction nucleotides: 6. DNA for the CDR3: TGCGCCACCAAACTAGCGGGGGGCCCAGATACGCAGTATTTT. It translates to CATKLAGGPDTQYF.

This clone was counted a few times. The chain links TRBV6-6 to TRBJ2-7; D is possibly TRBD2 (6 bases). The CDR3 contains 14 residues. Looked up from germline, CDR1 is MNHNY and CDR2 is SVGAGI (reference sequence). V gave up 5 bases and J gave up 3 bases, with 14 bases separating them. In DNA form, the CDR3 reads TGTGCCAGCAGTAAACCGGGACTTAACTACGAGCAGTACGTC. This codes for CASSKPGLNYEQYV.

The chain carries TRBV30 and TRBJ1-4; 8 nucleotides line up with TRBD1. Trimming removed 2 bases from V and 8 bases from J; junction bases left unmatched: 19. Per the germline V gene, CDR1 is GTSNPN and CDR2 is SVGIG (reference sequence). The length of the CDR3 is 18 residues. CDR3 DNA: TGTGCCTGGAGTACCACCCGCGGGACAGGAGGAGTCGGCGAAAAACTGTTTTTT. Amino acids: CAWSTTRGTGGVGEKLFF.

The chain is built from TRBV6-4 and TRBJ1-2; 10 bases are a match to TRBD1. CDR1 is MRHNA, CDR2 SNTAGT, per germline. V trimming: 2 bases; J trimming: 9 bases; junction bases outside the gene matches: 6. The CDR3 has 14 residues. CDR3 coding DNA: TGTGCCAGCAGTGACGGGGGGACAGGGGATCGCTACACCTTC. Protein: CASSDGGTGDRYTF.

The chain carries TRBV18 and TRBJ1-6; possibly TRBD1 for D (5 bases). The CDR3 is made up of 14 amino acids. Trimming left V 3 bases short and J 10 bases short, with 13 bases between. Germline-derived CDR1 and CDR2 are KGHSH and LQKENI. The CDR3 nucleotides read TGTGCCAGCTCACCGGGGCCCGGTAACTCACCCCTCCACTTT. The encoded protein is CASSPGPGNSPLHF. Looking up the rest from reference TRBV18 and TRBJ1-6 gives the full variable domain: NAGVMQNPRHLVRRRGQEARLRCSPMKGHSHVYWYRQLPEEGLKFMVYLQKENIIDESGMPKERFSAEFPKEGPSILRIQQVVRGDSAAYFCASSPGPGNSPLHFGNGTRLTVT.

The rearrangement uses TRBV15 and TRBJ2-7; 12 bases match TRBD2. Germline assignment: CDR1 LNHNV and CDR2 YYDKDF (reference sequence). The J segment lost 0 bases and the V segment lost 0 bases, leaving 9 bases of the junction unmatched. There are 19 residues in the CDR3. The CDR3 protein is CATSRDNGLAGGNSYEQYF. DNA of the CDR3: TGTGCCACCAGCAGAGATAATGGGCTAGCGGGGGGGAACTCCTACGAGCAGTACTTC.

The rearrangement joins TRBV14 to TRBJ2-1, with TRBD2 matching 10 bases. In germline, CDR1 is SGHDN, CDR2 FVKESK. Trimming cost V 4 bases and J 4 bases; bases outside gene matches: 10. This CDR3 spans 17 amino acids. The CDR3 sequence is CASSPYEGLAVYNEQFF. In DNA, the CDR3 is TGTGCCAGCAGCCCATACGAAGGACTAGCGGTTTACAATGAGCAGTTCTTC.

V and J are TRBV3-1 (or the pseudogene TRBV3-2) and TRBJ2-5, with TRBD2 as a possible D gene (5 bases). CDR1 and CDR2 (germline): LGHDT, YNNKEL (reference sequence). This CDR3 is built from 16 residues. V lost 5 bases to trimming and J lost 5 bases, with 21 bases between them. The CDR3 protein is CASSAYSRGRGETQYF. For the CDR3, the DNA is TGTGCCAGCAGCGCCTACTCCCGAGGCCGAGGGGAGACCCAGTACTTC.

This clone is a singleton in its sample. The chain employs TRBV19 and TRBJ2-3; no clear D. The V gene lost 4 bases and the J gene lost 0 bases, with 8 bases spanning the gap. The CDR3 is made up of 14 amino acids. Per germline, CDR1 LNHDA and CDR2 SQIVND (reference sequence). In DNA, the CDR3 is TGTGCCAGTAGTAGGGGTGGGAGCACAGATACGCAGTATTTT. It specifies CASSRGGSTDTQYF.

This clone has just one count. This rearrangement joins TRBV6-1 to TRBJ2-7; D call uncertain. CDR3 length: 13 residues. V shed 2 bases and J shed 0 bases, with 5 bases lying between them. CDR1 and CDR2 (germline): MNHNS, SASEGT. The chain's CDR3 is CASSELLSYEQYF. CDR3 DNA sequence: TGTGCCAGCAGTGAACTACTCTCCTACGAGCAGTACTTC.

Only one count was recorded for this clone. Its ends do not fully match the called genes, so a read error is possible. The chain combines TRBV6-5 with TRBJ2-2; tentatively, D is TRBD1 or TRBD2 (5 bases each). This CDR3 has 13 amino acids. Germline V gene data show CDR1 as MNHEY and CDR2 as SVGAGI. The CDR3 nucleotides read TGTGCCAGCACCCCGGGGCAGCCCGGTGAGCTGTTTTTT. This translates into CASTPGQPGELFF.

With regard to this clone: This sample also contains other DNA sequences that code for the same CDR3. The chain employs TRBV18 and TRBJ2-5; D not resolved. V was cut by 1 base and J by 4 bases, with 7 bases left in between. Per the germline V gene, CDR1 is KGHSH and CDR2 is LQKENI. CDR3 length equals 13 residues. CDR3 sequence: CASSPQGGETQYF. CDR3 nucleotides: TGTGCCAGCTCACCACAAGGTGGAGAGACCCAGTACTTC.

This sequence joins TRBV6-5 and TRBJ1-1; no definite D call. This CDR3 is built from 13 residues. Trimming took 2 bases from V and 1 from J, leaving 5 bases between them. The germline CDR1 and CDR2 sequences are MNHEY and SVGAGI. CDR3 in DNA: TGTGCCAGCAGTTACATCAGGAACACTGAAGCTTTCTTT. Translating gives CASSYIRNTEAFF.

The chain couples TRBV7-2 to TRBJ1-2, with unresolved D. Per germline, CDR1 SGHTA and CDR2 FQGNSA. The V end was cut by 5 bases, the J end by 8 bases, with 18 bases between. The CDR3 has 14 residues. The CDR3 DNA reads TGTGCCAGCAGCCCACTATATTCCGGGGTCGGCTACACCTTC. It specifies CASSPLYSGVGYTF.

This chain connects TRBV19 to TRBJ1-2, with D possibly matching TRBD1 (5 bases). The length of the CDR3 is 12 residues. The V and J ends lost 7 bases and 4 bases respectively, with 10 bases between them. Germline V lookup: CDR1 LNHDA, CDR2 SQIVND (reference sequence). The CDR3 loop reads CASTPDTYGYTF. CDR3 bases: TGTGCCAGTACCCCGGACACCTATGGCTACACCTTC.

The chain is built from TRBV9 and TRBJ2-3, with 9 positions matching TRBD2. Germline V gene lookup returns CDR1 SGDLS and CDR2 YYNGEE. This CDR3 is built from 16 residues. The trim removed 4 bases at V and 3 bases at J, leaving 9 bases unmatched. The DNA for the CDR3 is TGTGCCAGCAGCCCGCGGGAGGGGGCGAGGACAGATACGCAGTATTTT. It specifies CASSPREGARTDTQYF.

The chain joins TRBV7-2 to TRBJ2-3, with D maybe TRBD2 (7 bases). CDR3 size: 16 residues. Germline CDR1 is SGHTA and CDR2 is FQGNSA. Deletions cut 5 bases from V and 1 base from J, with 16 bases between. CDR3 loop: CASSVRGAGGTDTQYF. CDR3 nucleotides: TGTGCCAGCAGCGTACGGGGGGCCGGGGGCACAGATACGCAGTATTTT.

This sequence joins TRBV5-4 and TRBJ2-7; the match to TRBD1 covers 7 bases. The V segment lost 4 bases and the J segment 6 bases; nucleotides outside the gene matches: 13. Germline CDR1 is SGHNT and CDR2 is YYREEE (reference sequence). This CDR3 is built from 15 residues. In DNA form, the CDR3 reads TGTGCCAGCAGCGCTCCGGGACAGTGGGACGGCGAGCAGTACTTC. Amino acids: CASSAPGQWDGEQYF.